This T cell receptor beta chain was sequenced in a study of control samples from healthy donors and cancer patients. Some clones are missing from TCRdb's copy, which holds only in-frame ones; the method was immunoSEQ multiplex PCR. Of more than 95,000 clones in the sample, about 92% were seen once. Trimming removed 0 bases from V and 7 bases from J, with 18 bases in between. The CDR3 is 17 amino acids. The germline gives CDR1 MGHRA, CDR2 YSYEKL. Sequenced input: blood. The genes are TRBV4-1 and TRBJ2-2; unclear D gene. The TCR was taken from a man between 18 and 29 years old in good health. The CDR3 protein is CASSQEVGLAENGELFF. In DNA form, the CDR3 reads TGCGCCAGCAGCCAAGAAGTTGGGTTGGCCGAAAACGGGGAGCTGTTTTTT.